These 12 T cell receptor beta chains originate from one sample sequenced in a study of blood T cell repertoires in COVID-19. The table came from immunoSEQ multiplex PCR; TCRdb's copy has only in-frame clones and leaves some out. This table has over 250,000 clones, 80% to 90% appearing once. Sequencing was carried out using PBMCs or T cells enriched from blood (not recorded which). These receptor sequences come from a woman under 30 who had recovered from COVID-19.

This chain connects TRBV9 to TRBJ2-1; the D gene is possibly TRBD2 (5 bases). The germline CDR1 and CDR2 sequences are SGDLS and YYNGEE. The CDR3 is 13 amino acids. The V and J ends lost 5 bases and 0 bases respectively, with 6 bases between them. CDR3 bases: TGTGCCAGCAGTGCGGGCTCCTACAATGAGCAGTTCTTC. Protein sequence: CASSAGSYNEQFF.

CDR3 region: CASSTSGGADTGELFF. The CDR3, as DNA: TGTGCCAGTAGTACTAGCGGGGGGGCCGACACCGGGGAGCTGTTTTTT. The chain recombines TRBV19 with TRBJ2-2; 12 bases agree with TRBD2. The V segment lost 4 bases and the J segment 3 bases; nucleotides outside the gene matches: 3. The CDR3 has 16 amino acids. CDR1 and CDR2 (germline): LNHDA, SQIVND (reference sequence).

The V and J genes are TRBV6-5 and TRBJ2-7; 7 bases map to TRBD1. Germline CDR1 is MNHEY and CDR2 is SVGAGI. The CDR3 loop spans 15 amino acids. V was pared by 6 bases and J by 3 bases, with 11 bases of the junction left unmatched. CDR3 region: CASRLVTGVNYEQYF. The CDR3 DNA reads TGTGCCAGCAGGCTTGTTACAGGGGTAAACTACGAGCAGTACTTC.

This clone was seen only a few times. The chain uses TRBV6-1 and TRBJ1-2; 9 nucleotides align to TRBD1. Germline V gene data show CDR1 as MNHNS and CDR2 as SASEGT. Trimming removed 4 bases from V and 0 bases from J; junction bases left unmatched: 9. The CDR3 totals 17 residues. This CDR3 is CASSGIWTGATNYGYTF. CDR3 DNA: TGTGCCAGCAGTGGGATTTGGACAGGGGCCACTAACTATGGCTACACCTTC.

The V gene is TRBV21-1, the J gene TRBJ1-1. TRBV21-1 is recorded as a pseudogene. This CDR3 has 16 amino acids. This CDR3 reads CASSRWVSEMNTEAFF. CDR3 nucleotides: TGTGCCAGCAGCAGGTGGGTTTCGGAGATGAACACTGAAGCTTTCTTT.

This clone was seen only once. The V and J genes are TRBV5-4 and TRBJ2-7; TRBD2 matches at 9 bases. This CDR3 spans 17 amino acids. Losses at the gene ends were 1 base for V and 3 bases for J; bases not matched to a gene: 11. Per germline, CDR1 SGHNT and CDR2 YYREEE (reference sequence). CDR3 nucleotides: TGTGCCAGCAGCTTGATTGGTGGTCAGCGGGGGGTCTACGAGCAGTACTTC. This sequence encodes CASSLIGGQRGVYEQYF.

This sequence joins TRBV12-3 or TRBV12-4 and TRBJ2-7, with D perhaps TRBD1 (6 bases). The CDR3 extends over 13 amino acids. Trimming left V 5 bases short and J 6 bases short, with 14 bases between. DNA for the CDR3: TGTGCCAGCAGTCGTACAGGGTTAGGCGAGCAGTACTTC. Its protein product is CASSRTGLGEQYF.

The genes are TRBV1 and TRBJ2-7; no DNA check was done on the table's D call, TRBD1. TRBV1 is classified as a pseudogene. CDR3 length equals 12 residues. The CDR3 sequence is CTSNDTAYEQYF. In DNA, the CDR3 is TGCACCAGCAATGACACAGCCTACGAGCAGTACTTC.

The chain links TRBV5-4 to TRBJ2-5, with 9 bases matching TRBD1. J was trimmed by 4 bases and V by 3 bases; bases with no gene match: 10. This CDR3 is 16 amino acids long. The V gene's germline CDR1 is SGHNT and CDR2 YYREEE (reference sequence). CDR3 loop: CASSSWRTGAGETQYF. In nucleotides, the CDR3 is TGTGCCAGCAGCTCCTGGAGGACAGGGGCTGGAGAGACCCAGTACTTC. Variable domain in full (rest from reference TRBV5-4 and TRBJ2-5): ETGVTQSPTHLIKTRGQQVTLRCSSQSGHNTVSWYQQALGQGPQFIFQYYREEENGRGNFPPRFSGLQFPNYSSELNVNALELDDSALYLCASSSWRTGAGETQYFGPGTRLLVL.

A few counts support this clone. The rearrangement uses TRBV5-4 and TRBJ1-6, with 7 positions matching TRBD1. V was pared by 10 bases and J by 7 bases, with 14 bases of the junction left unmatched. Germline lookup yields CDR1 SGHNT and CDR2 YYREEE (reference sequence). The CDR3 spans 15 residues. CDR3 sequence reads: CAEGGRGSANSPLHF. The CDR3 DNA reads TGTGCCGAAGGGGGCAGGGGGTCAGCGAATTCACCCCTCCACTTT.

The chain carries TRBV12-5 and TRBJ2-1; maybe TRBD2 (6 bases). Germline loops: CDR1 LGHNT, CDR2 FRNRAP. Between the trimmed V and J ends, which lost 11 bases and 3 bases, there was a span of 8 bases. CDR3 length: 11 residues. DNA of the CDR3: TGTGCTGCTAGCGACTACAATGAGCAGTTCTTC. It translates to CAASDYNEQFF. The full variable domain, with the rest looked up from reference TRBV12-5 and TRBJ2-1, is DARVTQTPRHKVTEMGQEVTMRCQPILGHNTVFWYRQTMMQGLELLAYFRNRAPLDDSGMPKDRFSAEMPDATLATLKIQPSEPRDSAVYFCAASDYNEQFFGPGTRLTVL.

Regarding this clone: Other DNA sequences in this specimen translate into the identical CDR3. The chain is built from TRBV3-1 (or the pseudogene TRBV3-2) and TRBJ1-3; D is perhaps TRBD1 (6 bases). The germline V and J ends were trimmed by 3 bases and 0 bases, with 6 bases remaining between them. This CDR3 spans 14 amino acids. The germline V gene encodes CDR1 LGHDT and CDR2 YNNKEL (reference sequence). CDR3 in DNA: TGTGCCAGCAGCCAGGGGGCCTCTGGAAACACCATATATTTT. The encoded protein is CASSQGASGNTIYF.